One sample yielded the 14 T cell receptor beta chains listed below, sequenced in a study of post-analysis software for immune sequencing data. Prepared TCR beta cDNA libraries contained unique molecular identifiers. MiXCR, run by TCRdb on the PCR reads, gives a single entry per CDR3 protein. The sample yields about 680,000 distinct CDR3 sequences, over 45% seen once. These receptors have no identified antigens. Findings and limits, study-wide: The study found TRBV5-6, TRBV5-1 and TRBV20-1 among a handful of TRBV segments more frequent in patients than controls.

The sequenced material came from blood. These TCRs come from a girl aged 2 to 9 with multiple sclerosis.

This chain uses TRBV20-1 with TRBJ2-5, with D possibly matching TRBD2 (6 bases). In germline, CDR1 is DFQATT, CDR2 SNEGSKA (reference sequence). Trimming took 3 bases from V and 5 from J, leaving 13 bases between them. There are 13 residues in the CDR3. CDR3 bases: TGCAGTGCTAGTCCGACTAGTGGTGAGACCCAGTACTTC. Translated, it gives CSASPTSGETQYF.

The genes are TRBV20-1 and TRBJ2-1, with 9 bases that match TRBD2. This CDR3 region has 15 residues. J was trimmed by 4 bases and V by 1 base; bases with no gene match: 5. The germline gives CDR1 DFQATT, CDR2 SNEGSKA (reference sequence). This CDR3 reads CSARVAGVRYNEQFF. The CDR3 DNA is TGCAGTGCTAGAGTAGCGGGAGTTCGGTACAATGAGCAGTTCTTC.

V and J are TRBV27 and TRBJ2-1, with D possibly being TRBD1 or TRBD2 (5 bases each). The ends were cut back, 3 bases at V and 10 bases at J, with 13 bases in the middle. The CDR3 extends over 13 amino acids. Germline CDR1 reads MNHEY; CDR2 reads SMNVEV (reference sequence). The CDR3 DNA reads as TGTGCCAGCAGTTTGTCCCCGAGGGGCGAGCAGTTCTTC. Its translation: CASSLSPRGEQFF.

The chain uses TRBV25-1 and TRBJ1-2, with unresolved D. The CDR3 runs 14 residues. V was pared by 0 bases and J by 5 bases, with 10 bases between. Germline V gene data show CDR1 as MGHDK and CDR2 as SYGVNS. CDR3 loop: CASSEYWDKYGYTF. DNA of the CDR3: TGTGCCAGCAGTGAATATTGGGATAAATATGGCTACACCTTC.

This chain joins TRBV4-2 and TRBJ1-1, with D maybe TRBD1 (5 bases). Trimming stripped 1 base from V and 6 bases from J, with 15 bases between. Germline values: CDR1 LGHNA, CDR2 YNFKEQ. The CDR3 extends over 15 amino acids. CDR3 protein: CASSQAFGGDSEAFF. The CDR3, as DNA: TGTGCCAGCAGCCAAGCTTTCGGGGGAGACTCTGAAGCTTTCTTT.

This clonotype was counted between two and nine times. This chain links TRBV5-1 with TRBJ2-3, with 12 bases matching TRBD2. Germline V gene sequence: CDR1 SGHRS, CDR2 YFSETQ. The V and J ends lost 2 bases and 0 bases, in that order; junction bases with no gene match: 16. There are 21 residues in the CDR3. CDR3: CASSLPTSGSTDRASTDTQYF. Written as DNA, the CDR3 is TGCGCCAGCAGCTTACCGACTAGCGGGAGTACGGACCGGGCTAGCACAGATACGCAGTATTTT.

The rearrangement uses TRBV7-7 and TRBJ2-5; TRBD2 aligns across 9 bases. J gave up 4 bases and V 0 bases, and 3 bases lay outside the gene matches. This CDR3 region has 15 residues. Germline values: CDR1 SSHAT, CDR2 FNYEAQ (reference sequence). CDR3 residues: CASSLAKAGGETQYF. The DNA for the CDR3 is TGTGCCAGCAGCTTAGCCAAAGCGGGGGGAGAGACCCAGTACTTC.

The chain combines TRBV12-3 or TRBV12-4 with TRBJ2-3; 15 nucleotides agree with TRBD2. This CDR3 spans 20 amino acids. Germline trimming cut 5 bases from V and 3 bases from J; bases unmatched to any gene: 15. The CDR3 sequence: CASSGLRTSGGAELTDTQYF. The CDR3 DNA sequence: TGTGCCAGCAGTGGACTTAGGACTAGCGGGGGGGCGGAGTTGACAGATACGCAGTATTTT.

V and J are TRBV7-8 and TRBJ2-3; possibly TRBD2 for D (7 bases). Trimming pared 5 bases from V and 12 bases from J, leaving 18 bases between. The CDR3 has 13 amino acids. Germline lookup yields CDR1 SGHVS and CDR2 FQNEAQ. The CDR3, as DNA: TGTGCCAGCAGCCCCACCCCCCCGGGGGGCCAGTATTTT. Translation gives CASSPTPPGGQYF.

The chain carries TRBV5-1 and TRBJ2-7; D gene uncertain. This CDR3 is 16 amino acids long. Trimming stripped 5 bases from V and 3 bases from J, with 21 bases between. Germline values: CDR1 SGHRS, CDR2 YFSETQ. The CDR3 region has the DNA TGCGCCAGCAGTTATAGGACGCCGGCCCCGAGCTACGAGCAGTACTTC. This encodes CASSYRTPAPSYEQYF.

The rearrangement uses TRBV6-5 and TRBJ2-4; TRBD1 matches 11 bases. V gave up 5 bases and J gave up 13 bases; unmatched junction bases: 13. In germline, CDR1 is MNHEY, CDR2 SVGAGI. The CDR3 loop spans 15 amino acids. CDR3 bases: TGTGCCAGCAGTACCGGGACAGGGGGGTTCGGTGAGCAGTACTTC. It yields the protein CASSTGTGGFGEQYF.

The table lists this clonotype with a few counts. The genes are TRBV10-3 and TRBJ2-3, with no clear D. CDR1 and CDR2 (germline): ENHRY, SYGVKD. V was cut by 2 bases and J by 2 bases, with 11 bases left in between. This CDR3 spans 15 amino acids. The CDR3 here is CAISEPESNTDTQYF. CDR3 in DNA: TGTGCCATCAGTGAGCCAGAGTCGAACACAGATACGCAGTATTTT.

This clonotype occurred a few times. This chain links TRBV6-6 with TRBJ2-3; D might be TRBD2 (6 bases). The ends were cut back, 5 bases at V and 1 base at J, with 10 bases in the middle. Germline V gene data show CDR1 as MNHNY and CDR2 as SVGAGI (reference sequence). The CDR3 length is 14 residues. CDR3 DNA: TGTGCCAGCAGTGCCGGGACTGGCACAGATACGCAGTATTTT. Amino acids: CASSAGTGTDTQYF.

This clonotype has a handful of counts. The chain recombines TRBV27 with TRBJ2-5; no firm D call. Trimming took 3 bases from V and 1 from J, leaving 15 bases between them. Germline values: CDR1 MNHEY, CDR2 SMNVEV (reference sequence). The CDR3 loop spans 16 amino acids. As DNA, the CDR3 is TGTGCCAGCAGTTTTATGGCAACAAGTCGCCAAGAGACCCAGTACTTC. This encodes CASSFMATSRQETQYF.